The 31 T cell receptor beta chains in this list originate from one sample, sequenced in a study of T cell repertoires in cytomegalovirus infection. MiXCR, run by TCRdb on the reads, gives a single entry per CDR3 protein. The sample has approximately 500,000 distinct CDR3 sequences, 16% seen once; the top ten hold 20% to 30%. Sample: CD8+ T cells from PBMCs. Receptor source: a human donor in good health (CMV status not recorded). Some clones in this sample may be carry-over from other donors' samples.

This clonotype appeared a single time. This clone may be a read error of a much larger clone one base away. This chain uses TRBV7-6 with TRBJ2-1; D remains unclear. CDR1 SGHVS and CDR2 FNYEAQ come from the germline V gene. The CDR3 extends over 14 amino acids. The CDR3 bases are TGTGCCAGCAGCCCCCCTGTTCCCTACGATGAGCAGTTCTTC. This translates into CASSPPVPYDEQFF.

Comment on this clonotype: It may be a read error: a sequence one base away is much more abundant. The rearrangement joins TRBV19 to TRBJ2-1; D perhaps matches TRBD1 (6 bases). The CDR3 covers 14 residues. The germline V and J ends were trimmed by 7 bases and 7 bases, with 17 bases remaining between them. CDR1 LNHDA and CDR2 SQIVND come from the germline V gene (reference sequence). CDR3 residues: CASKTRGGINEQFF. Here the CDR3 DNA reads TGTGCCAGTAAAACTAGAGGGGGAATTAATGAGCAGTTCTTC.

This clonotype was observed a few times. V usage is TRBV6-5 and J usage is TRBJ2-1; 8 nucleotides align to TRBD1. The CDR3 is 16 amino acids. J lost 2 bases, V lost 2 bases, and 5 bases had no gene match. CDR1 MNHEY and CDR2 SVGAGI come from the germline V gene. In DNA form, the CDR3 reads TGTGCCAGCAGTTACCAGGACAGGGCCCCCTACAATGAGCAGTTCTTC. The encoded protein is CASSYQDRAPYNEQFF.

The chain links TRBV18 to TRBJ2-2; D uncertain. CDR3 size: 13 residues. V shed 0 bases and J shed 5 bases, with 4 bases lying between them. CDR1 is KGHSH, CDR2 LQKENI, per germline. CDR3 residues: CASSPPETGELFF. The CDR3 region has the DNA TGTGCCAGCTCACCACCAGAGACCGGGGAGCTGTTTTTT.

This clonotype was detected only a few times. The rearrangement links TRBV6-6 to TRBJ2-7; D remains unclear. The germline V gene has CDR1 MNHNY and CDR2 SVGAGI (reference sequence). V was clipped by 2 bases and J by 5 bases, with 7 bases between them. This CDR3 is built from 12 residues. CDR3 protein: CASSYRVDEQYF. In DNA form, the CDR3 reads TGTGCCAGCAGTTACAGGGTCGACGAGCAGTACTTC.

The rearrangement links TRBV4-1 to TRBJ2-1; D is perhaps TRBD2 (5 bases). Germline V gene lookup returns CDR1 MGHRA and CDR2 YSYEKL. The CDR3 is made up of 15 amino acids. Trimming took 5 bases from V and 2 from J, leaving 13 bases between them. As DNA, the CDR3 is TGCGCCAGCAGCAGTGGAGGTACCCCCTACAATGAGCAGTTCTTC. Translation: CASSSGGTPYNEQFF.

The sample holds many counts of this clonotype. The gene calls are TRBV12-5 and TRBJ2-2; D is perhaps TRBD1 (5 bases). V was shortened by 4 bases and J by 0 bases, with 6 bases between the two germline ends. Germline loops: CDR1 LGHNT, CDR2 FRNRAP. The CDR3 is 14 amino acids. The CDR3 nucleotides are TGTGCTAGTGGTTCGGACACGAACACCGGGGAGCTGTTTTTT. Translated: CASGSDTNTGELFF. The full variable domain, its missing parts supplied by reference TRBV12-5 and TRBJ2-2, is DARVTQTPRHKVTEMGQEVTMRCQPILGHNTVFWYRQTMMQGLELLAYFRNRAPLDDSGMPKDRFSAEMPDATLATLKIQPSEPRDSAVYFCASGSDTNTGELFFGEGSRLTVL.

The chain combines TRBV15 with TRBJ2-1; 9 bases match TRBD2. The germline CDR1 and CDR2 sequences are LNHNV and YYDKDF (reference sequence). The CDR3 is 15 amino acids. V lost 1 base, J lost 7 bases, and 5 bases stayed unmatched. Here the CDR3 DNA reads TGTGCCACCAGCAGAGTGGCGGGAGGGTGGAATGAGCAGTTCTTC. This sequence encodes CATSRVAGGWNEQFF.

V and J are TRBV7-6 and TRBJ2-3, with 9 bases matching TRBD2. V lost 3 bases and J lost 2; bases outside the gene matches: 9. The germline V gene has CDR1 SGHVS and CDR2 FNYEAQ. This CDR3 comprises 17 residues. The CDR3 reads CASSFRASGAITDTQYF. CDR3 sequence (DNA): TGTGCCAGCAGCTTCAGGGCTAGCGGGGCCATCACAGATACGCAGTATTTT.

The sample holds a few counts of this clonotype. The chain has TRBV6-6 and TRBJ2-1; 9 bases fit TRBD2. The length of the CDR3 is 16 residues. CDR1 is MNHNY and CDR2 is SVGAGI in the germline V gene (reference sequence). V was clipped by 0 bases and J by 9 bases; unmatched bases: 9. Written as DNA, the CDR3 is TGTGCCAGCAGTTACTCGCCTAGCGGGGCTTGGAGTGAGCAGTTCTTC. It translates to CASSYSPSGAWSEQFF.

In its sample, this clonotype was seen a few times. The chain couples TRBV4-2 to TRBJ2-1, with 15 bases that match TRBD2. CDR3 length: 18 amino acids. Germline CDR1 is LGHNA and CDR2 is YNFKEQ. The V gene end was trimmed by 4 bases and the J gene end by 0 bases; junction bases not matched to a gene: 4. CDR3 in amino acids: CASSLPGLAGGSYNEQFF. In DNA form, the CDR3 reads TGTGCCAGCAGCCTTCCGGGACTAGCGGGAGGCTCCTACAATGAGCAGTTCTTC.

About this clonotype itself: A much larger clonotype is one base distant, so this may be a read error. The chain employs TRBV6-2 or TRBV6-3 and TRBJ2-7; TRBD1 might be the D (5 bases). Germline V CDR1 and CDR2: MNHEY, SVGEGT. The CDR3 contains 11 residues. CDR3 bases: TGTGCCAGCAGGACAGCTTACGAGCAGGACTTC. Translation gives CASRTAYEQDF.

V gene TRBV13 combines with J gene TRBJ1-4; D ambiguous. Per germline, CDR1 PRHDT and CDR2 FYEKMQ (reference sequence). CDR3 length equals 15 residues. Trimming removed 5 bases from V and 4 bases from J, with 14 bases in between. CDR3 protein: CASSDRRGNNEKLFF. The CDR3 DNA sequence: TGTGCCAGCAGCGACCGACGAGGAAATAATGAAAAACTGTTTTTT.

At least ten counts were recorded for this clonotype. The chain links TRBV6-1 to TRBJ2-6; 8 positions agree with TRBD1. Germline V CDR1 and CDR2: MNHNS, SASEGT. The CDR3 extends over 14 amino acids. J gave up 15 bases and V 2 bases, and 9 bases lay outside the gene matches. CDR3 bases: TGTGCCAGCAGTGAACCGGGACAGGAGTCCGACCTGACTTTC. Translation gives CASSEPGQESDLTF.

This clonotype has a count of ten or more. This chain links TRBV7-3 with TRBJ2-5, with a possible D match to TRBD1 (5 bases). Trimming pared 1 base from V and 3 bases from J, leaving 12 bases between. The CDR3 sequence is 15 residues long. Germline-derived CDR1 and CDR2 are SGHTA and FQGTGA. CDR3 sequence reads: CASSLIVGPKETQYF. The CDR3 nucleotides are TGTGCCAGCAGCTTAATAGTGGGGCCGAAAGAGACCCAGTACTTC. Full variable domain (missing parts from reference TRBV7-3 and TRBJ2-5): GAGVSQTPSNKVTEKGKYVELRCDPISGHTALYWYRQSLGQGPEFLIYFQGTGAADDSGLPNDRFFAVRPEGSVSTLKIQRTERGDSAVYLCASSLIVGPKETQYFGPGTRLLVL.

This chain links TRBV7-9 with TRBJ2-5; D tentatively fits TRBD1 or TRBD2 (5 bases each). Trimming took off 7 bases at V and 9 bases at J, with 15 bases between the two ends. Looked up from germline, CDR1 is SEHNR and CDR2 is FQNEAQ (reference sequence). CDR3 size: 12 residues. CDR3 DNA: TGTGCCAGCACCCAGTGGGGGTGGGCCCAGTACTTC. Amino acid sequence: CASTQWGWAQYF.

This clonotype was found a few times. The V gene is TRBV12-5, the J gene TRBJ2-2; the match to TRBD1 covers 9 bases. CDR3 length: 15 amino acids. After removal of 7 bases from V and 6 bases from J, the junction contained 9 bases not matched to a gene. Germline assignment: CDR1 LGHNT and CDR2 FRNRAP. This CDR3 is CASANGQGTAGELFF. Written as DNA, the CDR3 is TGTGCTAGTGCAAACGGACAGGGGACAGCCGGGGAGCTGTTTTTT.

This chain links TRBV3-1 with TRBJ2-1; perhaps TRBD2 as D (5 bases). The CDR3 loop spans 18 amino acids. Per germline, CDR1 LGHDT and CDR2 YNNKEL (reference sequence). V was shortened by 4 bases and J by 4 bases, with 23 bases between the two germline ends. In nucleotides, the CDR3 is TGTGCCAGCAGCCCGGGTTGGACTTTAACGGGGATTTACAATGAGCAGTTCTTC. It specifies CASSPGWTLTGIYNEQFF.

In its sample, this clonotype was seen a few times. The chain recombines TRBV2 with TRBJ2-7; 12 bases map to TRBD1. The CDR3 spans 14 residues. Germline CDR1 and CDR2: SNHLY and FYNNEI. Germline trimming cut 8 bases from V and 2 bases from J; bases unmatched to any gene: 4. The CDR3 coding sequence is TGTGCCAGCGGCGGGGACAGGGGGCCCTACGAGCAGTACTTC. It is translated as CASGGDRGPYEQYF.

The chain links TRBV9 to TRBJ1-5; D perhaps matches TRBD1 (5 bases). This CDR3 is built from 13 residues. CDR1 is SGDLS and CDR2 is YYNGEE in the germline V gene. Trimming took off 4 bases at V and 13 bases at J, with 18 bases between the two ends. Here the CDR3 reads CASSPTASGVQHF. CDR3 coding DNA: TGTGCCAGCAGCCCAACGGCATCGGGGGTGCAGCATTTT.

Here the CDR3 reads CASSPVRAAHGYTF. The DNA of the CDR3 is TGTGCCAGCAGTCCGGTCCGGGCAGCCCATGGCTACACCTTC. The V gene is TRBV6-5, the J gene TRBJ1-2; D unclear. The CDR3 sequence is 14 residues long. V was trimmed by 5 bases and J by 6 bases, leaving 16 bases between them. Germline V lookup: CDR1 MNHEY, CDR2 SVGAGI.

The table lists this clonotype with a few counts. The junction differs from germline at one of its ends, possibly a read error. V and J are TRBV5-1 and TRBJ2-1; D gene unclear. CDR1 SGHRS and CDR2 YFSETQ come from the germline V gene. The CDR3 is 11 residues long. In DNA, the CDR3 is TGCGCCAGCAGATTGGGATCCCGGGAGTTCTTC. It is translated as CASRLGSREFF.

The CDR3 region is CASSVASTGVGYGYTF. CDR3 DNA: TGTGCCAGCAGCGTAGCATCGACAGGGGTTGGGTATGGCTACACCTTC. This chain uses TRBV9 with TRBJ1-2; TRBD1 agrees at 8 bases. CDR3 length equals 16 residues. CDR1 is SGDLS, CDR2 YYNGEE, per germline. V shed 0 bases, J shed 5 bases, and the junction held 9 bases outside the gene matches.

The chain joins TRBV5-8 to TRBJ1-5; TRBD1 is a possible D gene (6 bases). The V gene's germline CDR1 is SGHTS and CDR2 YDEGEE. V was pared by 4 bases and J by 4 bases, with 15 bases between. The CDR3 is made up of 15 amino acids. CDR3 sequence (DNA): TGTGCCAGCAGCGCCGGGACAACATCAAATCAGCCCCAGCATTTT. Its translation: CASSAGTTSNQPQHF.

At least ten counts were recorded for this clonotype. The chain combines TRBV7-9 with TRBJ2-3; unclear D gene. The length of the CDR3 is 11 residues. The V end was cut by 6 bases, the J end by 4 bases, with 5 bases between. Germline V CDR1 and CDR2: SEHNR, FQNEAQ (reference sequence). CDR3 DNA sequence: TGTGCCAGCAGTTCGTCAGATACGCAGTATTTT. This encodes CASSSSDTQYF.

There are many counts of this clonotype. At one of its ends the junction is not consistent with the germline gene, which may arise from a read error. V and J are TRBV7-2 and TRBJ2-3; D is uncertain. The CDR3 is 20 residues long. From germline, CDR1 is SGHTA and CDR2 FQGNSA. CDR3 amino acids: CASTSNPYHSLLTSTDTQYF. CDR3 bases: TGTGCAAGCACCTCTAACCCGTACCACTCTTTACTGACTAGCACAGATACGCAGTATTTT.

This clonotype was seen ten or more times. The genes are TRBV7-3 and TRBJ2-6, with D uncertain. CDR3 length: 17 residues. V was trimmed by 1 base and J by 0 bases, leaving 10 bases between them. Germline V lookup: CDR1 SGHTA, CDR2 FQGTGA. The chain's CDR3 is CASSLKVPLSGANVLTF. In DNA, the CDR3 is TGTGCCAGCAGCTTAAAAGTCCCCCTCTCTGGGGCCAACGTCCTGACTTTC.

This clonotype turned up a few times. CDR3 nucleotide sequence: TGCAGTGCCCCTCGGGGCAAAACCCGGGCCGGGGAGCTGTTTTTT. As protein: CSAPRGKTRAGELFF. The chain carries TRBV20-1 and TRBJ2-2; D may be TRBD1 or TRBD2 (5 bases each). Germline CDR1 reads DFQATT; CDR2 reads SNEGSKA (reference sequence). Trimming removed 6 bases at V and 6 bases at J, with 20 bases between. The CDR3 is made up of 15 amino acids.

Comments on this clonotype: A much more abundant neighbour one base away suggests this may be a read error. The CDR3 nucleotides read TGTGCCCGTAGTTTGTCATGGTATAGCAATCAGCCCCAGCATTTT. It is translated as CARSLSWYSNQPQHF. The chain links TRBV19 to TRBJ1-5, with D uncertain. CDR1 is LNHDA, CDR2 SQIVND, per germline (reference sequence). This CDR3 comprises 15 residues. Combining the CDR3 with reference TRBV19 and TRBJ1-5 gives the whole variable domain DGGITQSPKYLFRKEGQNVTLSCEQNLNHDAMYWYRQDPGQGLRLIYYSQIVNDFQKGDIAEGYSVSREKKESFPLTVTSAQKNPTAFYLCARSLSWYSNQPQHFGDGTRLSIL.

This clonotype has at least ten counts. The chain links TRBV7-8 to TRBJ2-4, with D maybe TRBD1 (6 bases). The germline V and J ends were trimmed by 5 bases and 1 base, with 18 bases remaining between them. The CDR3 contains 17 residues. Germline assignment: CDR1 SGHVS and CDR2 FQNEAQ. Here the CDR3 reads CASSQLEGGVAKNIQYF. CDR3 nucleotide sequence: TGTGCCAGCAGCCAACTAGAAGGGGGTGTGGCCAAAAACATTCAGTACTTC.

V and J are TRBV7-9 and TRBJ2-5, with D unresolved. This CDR3 region has 12 residues. V was shortened by 5 bases and J by 6 bases, with 10 bases between the two germline ends. Germline V CDR1 and CDR2: SEHNR, FQNEAQ (reference sequence). CDR3 in amino acids: CASSGGSKTQYF. Here the CDR3 DNA reads TGTGCCAGCAGCGGCGGCAGCAAGACCCAGTACTTC.